The clone carrying this T cell receptor (beta chain) appeared a single time. As yet, its antigen is unknown. This entry is derived from a study of cytomegalovirus exposure and HLA in healthy donors. In germline, CDR1 is MNHNS, CDR2 SASEGT. This CDR3 comprises 13 residues. The germline V and J ends were trimmed by 4 bases and 3 bases, with 10 bases remaining between them. The PCR used 60 Vbeta and 13 Jbeta primers. TCRdb's table, derived via immunoSEQ multiplex PCR, lists solely in-frame clones and lacks some. The sample carries some 200,000 clones, just over 75% recorded once. Points from the study as a whole: Later analysis placed DRB1 highest and HLA-C lowest in TCR association rates, which differed by HLA locus. Accurate prediction of HLA-A and HLA-B alleles (for most subjects) was reportedly achieved from TCR beta sequences. Most TCR sequences were seen very rarely across donors, but some public TCRs occurred in many. The investigators catalogued 164 TCR beta chains as cytomegalovirus-associated.

The sequencing sample was made of PBMCs. J is TRBJ2-7 and V is TRBV6-1, with D hard to call. The receptor's source is a man between 18 and 29 years old in good health and CMV-seronegative. The CDR3 sequence: CASSVAGYYEQYF. The CDR3 nucleotides are TGTGCCAGCAGTGTTGCAGGCTACTACGAGCAGTACTTC.